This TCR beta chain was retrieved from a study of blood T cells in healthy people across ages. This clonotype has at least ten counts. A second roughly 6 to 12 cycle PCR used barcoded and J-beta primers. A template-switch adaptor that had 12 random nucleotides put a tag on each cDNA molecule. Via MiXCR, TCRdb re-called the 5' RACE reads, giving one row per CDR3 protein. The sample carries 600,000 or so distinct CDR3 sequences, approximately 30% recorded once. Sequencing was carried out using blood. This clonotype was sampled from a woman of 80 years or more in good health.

CDR3 in DNA: TGTGCCAGCAGCTCCGGATTCGGAGGTGAAGGGAGGCTTAGCACAGATACGCAGTATTTT. The encoded protein is CASSSGFGGEGRLSTDTQYF. The chain carries TRBV5-4 and TRBJ2-3, with a weak D call TRBD2 (6 bases). Germline CDR1 reads SGHNT; CDR2 reads YYREEE (reference sequence). The CDR3 is 20 residues long. The ends were cut back, 3 bases at V and 0 bases at J, with 26 bases in the middle.